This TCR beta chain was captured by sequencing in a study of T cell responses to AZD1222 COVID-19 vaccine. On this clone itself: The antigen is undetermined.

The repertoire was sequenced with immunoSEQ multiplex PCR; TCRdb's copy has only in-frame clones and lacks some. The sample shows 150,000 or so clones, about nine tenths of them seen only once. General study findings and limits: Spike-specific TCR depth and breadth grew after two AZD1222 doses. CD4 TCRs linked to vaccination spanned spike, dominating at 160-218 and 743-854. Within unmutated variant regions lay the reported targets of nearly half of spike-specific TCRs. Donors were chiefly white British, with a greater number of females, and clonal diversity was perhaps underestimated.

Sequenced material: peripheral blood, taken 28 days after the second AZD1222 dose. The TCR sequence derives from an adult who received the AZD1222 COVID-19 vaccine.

CDR3 loop: CAWSGATGAFSPLHF. The CDR3 DNA reads as TGTGCCTGGAGTGGGGCTACAGGGGCCTTTTCACCCCTCCACTTT. The chain employs TRBV30 and TRBJ1-6, with TRBD1 matching 7 bases. The V segment lost 1 base and the J segment 9 bases; nucleotides outside the gene matches: 9. CDR1 is GTSNPN and CDR2 is SVGIG in the germline V gene (reference sequence). The CDR3 runs to 15 residues.